The entry below gives a single T cell receptor (beta chain) sequence along with its context. Antigen: not known. The data derive from a study of beta chain features in type 1 diabetes. Study results and limitations: HLA influence on TCRB rearrangement stayed unresolved here. Using cDNA template may skew counts toward highly expressing activated cells.

Investigators reverse transcribed all isolated RNA, so they sequenced expressed TCRB transcripts. Data came from immunoSEQ multiplex PCR; TCRdb stores just in-frame clones and leaves some out. Among 400,000 to 500,000 clones listed, 14% were seen once. The CDR3 is 14 residues long. In germline, CDR1 is SGHNT, CDR2 YYREEE (reference sequence). The V end lost 0 bases, the J end lost 4 bases, and 9 bases lay between the germline ends. This receptor was identified in a man aged 25 to 40 in good health. The J gene is TRBJ2-3, the V gene TRBV5-4; no definite D call. Sequencing was carried out using naive CD4+ T cells from blood. The CDR3 DNA reads TGTGCCAGCAGCTTGGCCACTACCCCAGATACGCAGTATTTT. This codes for CASSLATTPDTQYF.